The 14 T cell receptor beta chains in this list originate from one sample, sequenced in a study of blood T cell repertoires in COVID-19. The assay was immunoSEQ multiplex PCR, and TCRdb's table has in-frame clones only and misses some. Here the sample spans 70,000 to 95,000 clones, 80% being singletons. The sample consisted of peripheral blood. The source is a human donor in a cohort sampled during active COVID-19.

The chain links TRBV18 to TRBJ2-7, with 8 bases identical to TRBD2. This CDR3 is 14 amino acids long. V was pared by 6 bases and J by 3 bases, with 7 bases of the junction left unmatched. Looked up from germline, CDR1 is KGHSH and CDR2 is LQKENI. The DNA for the CDR3 is TGTGCCAGCTCGGCCTCTAGCGGGCTCTACGAGCAGTACTTC. As protein: CASSASSGLYEQYF. Variable domain in full (rest from reference TRBV18 and TRBJ2-7): NAGVMQNPRHLVRRRGQEARLRCSPMKGHSHVYWYRQLPEEGLKFMVYLQKENIIDESGMPKERFSAEFPKEGPSILRIQQVVRGDSAAYFCASSASSGLYEQYFGPGTRLTVT.

The J gene is TRBJ1-1, the V gene TRBV7-3; the D is unclear. Trimming removed 0 bases from V and 4 bases from J, with 9 bases in between. Germline CDR1 reads SGHTA; CDR2 reads FQGTGA. The length of the CDR3 is 14 residues. This CDR3 is CASSLTSGSTEAFF. The CDR3 DNA follows: TGTGCCAGCAGCTTAACATCGGGGAGCACTGAAGCTTTCTTT.

This rearrangement joins TRBV9 to TRBJ2-5, with 15 bases aligning to TRBD2. CDR1 SGDLS and CDR2 YYNGEE come from the germline V gene. Losses at the gene ends were 4 bases for V and 5 bases for J; bases not matched to a gene: 3. This CDR3 spans 15 amino acids. CDR3 sequence reads: CASSFGLAGGETQYF. The DNA for the CDR3 is TGTGCCAGCAGCTTCGGACTAGCGGGAGGGGAGACCCAGTACTTC. Filled out from reference TRBV9 and TRBJ2-5, the complete variable domain reads DSGVTQTPKHLITATGQRVTLRCSPRSGDLSVYWYQQSLDQGLQFLIQYYNGEERAKGNILERFSAQQFPDLHSELNLSSLELGDSALYFCASSFGLAGGETQYFGPGTRLLVL.

This chain joins TRBV25-1 and TRBJ1-1; D is unclear. Per germline, CDR1 MGHDK and CDR2 SYGVNS. The CDR3 is 12 residues long. The germline V and J ends were trimmed by 5 bases and 0 bases, with 4 bases remaining between them. CDR3 in DNA: TGTGCCAGCAGTTCTATGAACACTGAAGCTTTCTTT. It encodes CASSSMNTEAFF.

The chain uses TRBV4-2 and TRBJ2-7; D unresolved. CDR1 LGHNA and CDR2 YNFKEQ come from the germline V gene. This CDR3 has 16 residues. V dropped 6 bases and J dropped 0 bases, with 18 bases sitting between them. The CDR3 DNA sequence: TGTGCCAGCAGACCGCAACTCGGTCAAAGCTCCTACGAGCAGTACTTC. Translation gives CASRPQLGQSSYEQYF.

The V call is TRBV28, the J call TRBJ1-1; 8 bases fit TRBD1. The junction had 6 bases not matched to a gene; V was cut back by 7 bases and J by 2 bases. The CDR3 consists of 14 residues. CDR1 MDHEN and CDR2 SYDVKM come from the germline V gene. CDR3 coding DNA: TGTGCCAGCATACAGGGGGGTTTTAACACTGAAGCTTTCTTT. As protein: CASIQGGFNTEAFF.

The gene calls are TRBV5-6 and TRBJ1-4, with a tentative D call TRBD1 (5 bases). The CDR3 is made up of 12 amino acids. Germline assignment: CDR1 SGHDT and CDR2 YYEEEE. Trimming pared 0 bases from V and 8 bases from J, leaving 5 bases between. CDR3 residues: CASSLDREKLFF. CDR3 bases: TGTGCCAGCAGCTTGGACAGGGAAAAACTGTTTTTT.

The V gene is TRBV6-5, the J gene TRBJ2-1, with TRBD1 matching over 9 bases. V trimming: 6 bases; J trimming: 11 bases; junction bases outside the gene matches: 5. This CDR3 is built from 12 residues. Germline CDR1 and CDR2: MNHEY and SVGAGI. Written as DNA, the CDR3 is TGTGCCAGCAGGGGGACAGGGCCTAAGCAGTTCTTC. Its translation is CASRGTGPKQFF.

This clone was detected only a few times. The genes are TRBV6-4 and TRBJ1-6; D remains ambiguous. V lost 3 bases and J lost 0, with 15 bases in between. This CDR3 has 18 residues. CDR1 is MRHNA, CDR2 SNTAGT, per germline. In DNA, the CDR3 is TGTGCCAGCAGTGAGGTGGGGATCGGGAGCTCCTATAATTCACCCCTCCACTTT. The encoded protein is CASSEVGIGSSYNSPLHF.

CDR3 DNA: TGTGCCTGGAGCTACATCGGAGGGGAGCAGTACTTC. Translating gives CAWSYIGGEQYF. The rearrangement links TRBV30 to TRBJ2-7; possible D gene TRBD2, 6 bases. The germline V gene encodes CDR1 GTSNPN and CDR2 SVGIG (reference sequence). V was cut by 3 bases and J by 7 bases, with 13 bases left in between. The length of the CDR3 is 12 residues.

The chain carries TRBV28 and TRBJ1-1; no clear D. The germline V gene has CDR1 MDHEN and CDR2 SYDVKM. The CDR3 covers 12 residues. Trimming cost V 3 bases and J 9 bases, with 11 bases left between them. The CDR3 nucleotides read TGTGCCAGCAGTTTGGGCTGGTCCAAAGCTTTCTTT. It codes for CASSLGWSKAFF.

The rearrangement joins TRBV28 to TRBJ1-1, with 10 bases matching TRBD1. Trimming at V came to 6 bases and at J to 4 bases, leaving 8 bases not matched to a gene. The CDR3 contains 15 residues. The germline V gene encodes CDR1 MDHEN and CDR2 SYDVKM. Written as DNA, the CDR3 is TGTGCCAGCAGGCTTAGGACAGGGGGACGCACTGAAGCTTTCTTT. Residues: CASRLRTGGRTEAFF. Based on the CDR3 plus reference TRBV28 and TRBJ1-1, the full variable domain is DVKVTQSSRYLVKRTGEKVFLECVQDMDHENMFWYRQDPGLGLRLIYFSYDVKMKEKGDIPEGYSVSREKKERFSLILESASTNQTSMYLCASRLRTGGRTEAFFGQGTRLTVV.

Regarding this clone: Other DNA sequences of this sample code for an identical CDR3. The rearrangement uses TRBV20-1 and TRBJ2-7; D is perhaps TRBD2 (5 bases). From germline, CDR1 is DFQATT and CDR2 SNEGSKA (reference sequence). This CDR3 comprises 11 residues. CDR3 residues: CSASGSYEQYF. The DNA of the CDR3 is TGCAGCGCTTCTGGGAGCTACGAGCAGTACTTC.

The V and J genes are TRBV19 and TRBJ2-2, with a tentative D call TRBD2 (6 bases). Germline V CDR1 and CDR2: LNHDA, SQIVND (reference sequence). Trimming took off 3 bases at V and 6 bases at J, with 14 bases between the two ends. The CDR3 consists of 15 residues. In DNA, the CDR3 is TGTGCCAGTAGTATTGGGAGGACTCCCTCCGGGGAGCTGTTTTTT. It is translated as CASSIGRTPSGELFF.